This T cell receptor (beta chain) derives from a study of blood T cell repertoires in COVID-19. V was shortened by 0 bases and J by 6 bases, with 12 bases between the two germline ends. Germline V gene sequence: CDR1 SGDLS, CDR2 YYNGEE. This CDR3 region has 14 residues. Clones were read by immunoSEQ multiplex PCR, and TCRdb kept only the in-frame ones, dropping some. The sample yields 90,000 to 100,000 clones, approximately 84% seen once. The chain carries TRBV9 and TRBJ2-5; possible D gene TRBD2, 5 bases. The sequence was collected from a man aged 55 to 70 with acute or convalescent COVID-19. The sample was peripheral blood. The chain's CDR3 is CASSVGRGQQTQYF. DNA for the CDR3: TGTGCCAGCAGCGTAGGTCGGGGTCAGCAGACCCAGTACTTC.